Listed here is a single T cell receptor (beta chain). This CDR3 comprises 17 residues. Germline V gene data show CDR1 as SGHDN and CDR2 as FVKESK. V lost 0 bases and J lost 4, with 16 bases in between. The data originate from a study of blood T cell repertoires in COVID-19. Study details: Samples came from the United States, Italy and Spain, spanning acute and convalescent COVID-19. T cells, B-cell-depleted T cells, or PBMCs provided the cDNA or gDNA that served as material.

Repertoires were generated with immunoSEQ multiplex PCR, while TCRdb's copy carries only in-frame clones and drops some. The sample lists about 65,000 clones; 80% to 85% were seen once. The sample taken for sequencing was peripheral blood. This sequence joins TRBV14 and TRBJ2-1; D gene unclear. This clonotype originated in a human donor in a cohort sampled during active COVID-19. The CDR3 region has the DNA TGTGCCAGCAGCCAAGATTTGAAGCACAGCTCTTACAATGAGCAGTTCTTC. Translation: CASSQDLKHSSYNEQFF.